There are many counts of the clone carrying this TCR beta chain. The data were taken from a study of Graves' ophthalmopathy and Graves' hyperthyroidism. Study context: The study drew peripheral blood at initial diagnosis, before any treatment.

Excluded were patients with other autoimmune diseases, uncontrolled infections, pregnancy or lactation. Physicians reached a diagnosis by relying on clinical symptoms, serum thyroxine, TRAb, thyroid ultrasound and orbital computed tomography. Investigators amplified TCR beta CDR3 regions from RNA transcripts. Amplification began with first-round RT-PCR using HTBI primers, then second-round multiplex PCR was performed. TCRdb analysed the multiplex PCR reads with MiXCR anew, one entry per CDR3 protein. The sample has around 470,000 distinct CDR3 sequences, approximately 15% seen once. Germline V gene data show CDR1 as SQVTM and CDR2 as ANQGSEA. CDR3 length equals 15 residues. Trimming took 0 bases from V and 1 from J, leaving 12 bases between them.

This clonotype was sampled from a woman aged 25 to 39 with Graves' ophthalmopathy. Sequenced: blood. This rearrangement joins TRBV29-1 to TRBJ1-1, with D perhaps TRBD1 (6 bases). The CDR3 reads CSVEDPQGRNTEAFF. CDR3 in DNA: TGCAGCGTTGAAGATCCTCAGGGGAGGAACACTGAAGCTTTCTTT.